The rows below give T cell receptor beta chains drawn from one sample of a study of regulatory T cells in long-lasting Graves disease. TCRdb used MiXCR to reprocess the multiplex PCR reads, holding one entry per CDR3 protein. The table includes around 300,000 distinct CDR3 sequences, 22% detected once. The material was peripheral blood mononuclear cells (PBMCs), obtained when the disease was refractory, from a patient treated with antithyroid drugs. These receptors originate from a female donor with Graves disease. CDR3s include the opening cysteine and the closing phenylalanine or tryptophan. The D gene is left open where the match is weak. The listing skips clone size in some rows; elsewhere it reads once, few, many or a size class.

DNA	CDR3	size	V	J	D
TGTGCCAGTAGTCCCCGGACAGGCCCCATCTATGGCTACACCTTC	CASSPRTGPIYGYTF	many	TRBV19	TRBJ1-2	TRBD1
TGTGCCAGCACGAAAGGTCTCTATGGCTACACCTTC	CASTKGLYGYTF	many	TRBV6-1	TRBJ1-2	-
TGTGCCAGCAGTTTTTGGGAGAACACTGAAGCTTTCTTT	CASSFWENTEAFF	many	TRBV27	TRBJ1-1	-
TGTGCCAGCAGTTCCGGGACTGTTAACACCGGGGAGCTGTTTTTT	CASSSGTVNTGELFF	few	TRBV12-3/TRBV12-4	TRBJ2-2	-
TGTGCCAGCTCACCAAGGGCAACGGAGATTAATGAAAAACTGTTTTTT	CASSPRATEINEKLFF	many	TRBV18	TRBJ1-4	-
TGTGCCAGTAACCCCGCGCGCGGGGTAGAGGGCTATGGCTACACCTTC	CASNPARGVEGYGYTF	few	TRBV19	TRBJ1-2	-
TGCGCCAGCAGCCAAGTATTGGCGCGGACAGGGTCCCGGGAGCAGTACTTC	CASSQVLARTGSREQYF	-	TRBV4-1	TRBJ2-7	TRBD1
TGCGCCAGCAGCCAGGACAGGGTCGGAGAGACCCAGTACTTC	CASSQDRVGETQYF	many	TRBV4-3	TRBJ2-5	TRBD1
TGTGCCAGCAGCTTGGCCTCGACTAGCGGGCAAGAGACCCAGTACTTC	CASSLASTSGQETQYF	many	TRBV7-3	TRBJ2-5	TRBD2
TGTGCCTGGACTAGCGGGAACACCGGGGAGCTGTTTTTT	CAWTSGNTGELFF	-	TRBV30	TRBJ2-2	TRBD2
TGTGCCAGCTATAGTGGCTTTAAGGGCTACACCTTC	CASYSGFKGYTF	many	TRBV12-3/TRBV12-4	TRBJ1-2	-
TGTGCCAGCAGCTCCGGCGGTAATACGCAGTATTTT	CASSSGGNTQYF	few	TRBV7-2	TRBJ2-3	-
TGCAGCGTAGCGGGGCACTTGTACTTC	CSVAGHLYF	few	TRBV29-1	TRBJ2-7	TRBD2
TGTGCCACAGATTGGGCAGGCAGGGGCTACACCTTC	CATDWAGRGYTF	few	TRBV28	TRBJ1-2	-
TGTGCCAGCAGTTTCTGGGACAGGTTCTACGAGCAGTACTTC	CASSFWDRFYEQYF	many	TRBV28	TRBJ2-7	TRBD1
TGCAGCGTTGAAGGGGCCTCGAACACCGGGGAGCTGTTTTTT	CSVEGASNTGELFF	few	TRBV29-1	TRBJ2-2	-
TGCAGCGTTAGGACGTCTAACTATGGCTACACCTTC	CSVRTSNYGYTF	-	TRBV29-1	TRBJ1-2	-
TGTGCCAGCAGCCAGCGTCCAGAGACCCAGTACTTC	CASSQRPETQYF	-	TRBV14	TRBJ2-5	-
TGTGCCAGCAGTTTATGGGGGCATGGAGGCAGGGGGCGAGGTTACGAGCAGTACTTC	CASSLWGHGGRGRGYEQYF	many	TRBV28	TRBJ2-7	TRBD1
TGTGCCAGCAGTTTAGAGGAGAGAAGCGGGAGAGGAGGAGATACGCAGTATTTT	CASSLEERSGRGGDTQYF	few	TRBV28	TRBJ2-3	TRBD2
TGTGCCAGCAGCGTAGGCCAGGGGGCTGAGACCCAGTACTTC	CASSVGQGAETQYF	many	TRBV9	TRBJ2-5	TRBD1
TGTGCCAGCAGCTTACTACAGGGGGCCGGGTTCGGCTACACCTTC	CASSLLQGAGFGYTF	many	TRBV7-2	TRBJ1-2	TRBD1
TGCAGCGTCCGGGGACAGTCGAACACTGAAGCTTTCTTT	CSVRGQSNTEAFF	-	TRBV29-1	TRBJ1-1	TRBD1
TGTGCCAGCAGTTTAATAAGGAGGGGGACCCAGTACTTC	CASSLIRRGTQYF	-	TRBV27	TRBJ2-5	-
TGTGCCAGCAGCGTGGGGGCTGTACAGTCTCGCGGCTACACCTTC	CASSVGAVQSRGYTF	-	TRBV7-2	TRBJ1-2	-
TGCAGTGCGGGAGACGCGGGAGCAGTAGAGACCCAGTACTTC	CSAGDAGAVETQYF	many	TRBV20-1	TRBJ2-5	TRBD2
TGTGCCAGCAGTGCCACAGGGAACACTGAAGCTTTCTTT	CASSATGNTEAFF	many	TRBV2	TRBJ1-1	-
TGTGCCAGCAGTACAGGGACGGTGAACACTGAAGCTTTCTTT	CASSTGTVNTEAFF	many	TRBV7-2	TRBJ1-1	-
TGTGCCAGCAGTTTATCGGGGGGAACTCCCTACAATGAGCAGTTCTTC	CASSLSGGTPYNEQFF	-	TRBV27	TRBJ2-1	-
TGTGCCACCAGCAGTGAAAGGGGGCACACCGGGGAGCTGTTTTTT	CATSSERGHTGELFF	-	TRBV15	TRBJ2-2	TRBD1
TGCAGTGCTATGAGGGGCGTAGACAATCAGCCCCAGCATTTT	CSAMRGVDNQPQHF	-	TRBV20-1	TRBJ1-5	-
TGTGCCAGCAGCCTGAGAACCGGGACAGAGTCCTACAATGAGCAGTTCTTC	CASSLRTGTESYNEQFF	-	TRBV7-2	TRBJ2-1	TRBD1
TGTGCCAGCAGCTCCTGGCGTGTCAATGAGCAGTTCTTC	CASSSWRVNEQFF	once	TRBV11-2	TRBJ2-1	-
TGTGCCAGCAGCCCCGGGGGGTCGCTAGGCCGCTCATCCTACGAGCAGTACTTC	CASSPGGSLGRSSYEQYF	-	TRBV3-1	TRBJ2-7	TRBD2
TGTGCCAGCAGTGAAATTCGGACGGAGATGGGCGAACTGTTTTTT	CASSEIRTEMGELFF	few	TRBV6-1	TRBJ1-4	-
TGTGCCACCACCCCTGGGCAGGGGCTAGCGGGAGATACGCAGTATTTT	CATTPGQGLAGDTQYF	-	TRBV2	TRBJ2-3	TRBD2
TGTGCCAGCAGTGGTTTTAGCAATCAGCCCCAGCATTTT	CASSGFSNQPQHF	few	TRBV2	TRBJ1-5	-
TGTGCCAGCAGCCAAGATACGGGACTAGGAATTTACGAGCAGTACTTC	CASSQDTGLGIYEQYF	few	TRBV4-2	TRBJ2-7	TRBD2
TGTGCCAGCAGCTTAGGCTATCTTTATGAGCAGTTCTTC	CASSLGYLYEQFF	-	TRBV7-2	TRBJ2-1	-
TGTGCCGCCAGCCCCGACAGGGGTTCACCCCTCCACTTT	CAASPDRGSPLHF	few	TRBV15	TRBJ1-6	TRBD1
TGTGCCAGCAGTGAATGGGGCGGGAGTGCCGGGACCGGGGAGCTGTTTTTT	CASSEWGGSAGTGELFF	many	TRBV2	TRBJ2-2	TRBD2
TGCAGCGTTGAGACACCGGGGGATGACGAGCAGTACTTC	CSVETPGDDEQYF	few	TRBV29-1	TRBJ2-7	-
TGCAGTGCCCATTCCCGGACAGTCTACACAGATACGCAGTATTTT	CSAHSRTVYTDTQYF	few	TRBV20-1	TRBJ2-3	-
TGTGCCGCGACTCCCCAAACGCTGACAGGGTTCCAAGAGACCCAGTACTTC	CAATPQTLTGFQETQYF	many	TRBV19	TRBJ2-5	TRBD1
TGTGCCAGCAGCCAAGGGGGTTGGAGCTCCTACGAGCAGTACTTC	CASSQGGWSSYEQYF	-	TRBV3-1	TRBJ2-7	-
TGTGCCAGCAGCTTACCACAGGGGACCCTCTACAATGAGCAGTTCTTC	CASSLPQGTLYNEQFF	few	TRBV7-9	TRBJ2-1	TRBD1
TGTGCCAGCAGGCCCCCGACTAGCGGAAGTGGGGAGACCCAGTACTTC	CASRPPTSGSGETQYF	-	TRBV6-2/TRBV6-3	TRBJ2-5	TRBD2
TGTGCCAGCAGCTTTAATGGACAGGTCACTGAAGCTTTCTTT	CASSFNGQVTEAFF	-	TRBV7-2	TRBJ1-1	TRBD1
TGTGCCAGCAGCTCCCCCGGGACAGGGAAAGGGGATGGCTACACCTTC	CASSSPGTGKGDGYTF	-	TRBV7-2	TRBJ1-2	TRBD1
TGTGGTCACGCCGCGCGGGAGAGGGGCTGGCCTGGGGCCAACGTCCTGACTTTC	CGHAARERGWPGANVLTF	many	TRBV27	TRBJ2-6	TRBD2
TGTGCCAGCAGCTTAGGGCCGGACAGCACCTACGAGCAGTACTTC	CASSLGPDSTYEQYF	-	TRBV7-9	TRBJ2-7	-
TGCGCCAGCAGCCTCACCCCCATGGCGGAAGAGACCCAGTACTTC	CASSLTPMAEETQYF	-	TRBV5-1	TRBJ2-5	-
TGCAGCCCCGACATTTTGAACACTGAAGCTTTCTTT	CSPDILNTEAFF	many	TRBV29-1	TRBJ1-1	-
TGCAGTGCTCAGAGATCGGACAAGATGAACACTGAAGCTTTCTTT	CSAQRSDKMNTEAFF	many	TRBV20-1	TRBJ1-1	-
TGTGCCAGCAGCCCCGGGGTCTACAATGAGCAGTTCTTC	CASSPGVYNEQFF	many	TRBV11-3	TRBJ2-1	-
TGTGCCAGCTCACCTGAACAGGGCGGGGACGAGCAGTACTTC	CASSPEQGGDEQYF	-	TRBV18	TRBJ2-7	-
TGTGCCAGCAGTTTCGGACTAGCGGGAGGGGGGGAGCTGTTTTTT	CASSFGLAGGGELFF	many	TRBV12-3/TRBV12-4	TRBJ2-2	TRBD2
TGTGCCAGCAGTTATGCAACTAATGAAAAACTGTTTTTT	CASSYATNEKLFF	many	TRBV28	TRBJ1-4	-